This is a list of T cell receptor beta chains from one sample in a study of beta chain features in type 1 diabetes. Sequencing used immunoSEQ multiplex PCR; TCRdb keeps in-frame clones, though not all of them. This table holds about 180,000 clones, about 13% found once. The specimen was central memory CD4+ T cells from blood. These receptors were obtained from a woman aged 18-29 years in good health. Each CDR3 is given with its conserved first and last residue. A D gene is named only where the DNA matches it firmly. Where a row states a size, it is once, few, many or the class of an expanded clone; other rows omit it.

length: 16
D: TRBD2
size: -
J: TRBJ2-3
V: TRBV5-1
DNA: TGCGCCAGCAGCTTGGCGCCTAGCGGGGCGGAAGATACGCAGTATTTT
CDR3: CASSLAPSGAEDTQYF

length: 16
D: TRBD2
size: -
J: TRBJ2-5
V: TRBV14
DNA: TGTGCCAGCAGCCAAGGTGGTAGCGGGGGCCAAGAGACCCAGTACTTC
CDR3: CASSQGGSGGQETQYF

length: 13
D: TRBD1
size: few
J: TRBJ2-3
V: TRBV4-3
DNA: TGCGCCAGCAGCCAAACAGACAGGGCCGTCCTGTATTTT
CDR3: CASSQTDRAVLYF

length: 15
D: -
size: -
J: TRBJ2-3
V: TRBV28
DNA: TGTGCCAGCAGTTTCCCCGCCGGGAACACAGATACGCAGTATTTT
CDR3: CASSFPAGNTDTQYF

length: 15
D: -
size: few
J: TRBJ1-1
V: TRBV30
DNA: TGTGCCTGGGCCCTTGACGGCAGGCCGAACACTGAAGCTTTCTTT
CDR3: CAWALDGRPNTEAFF

length: 15
D: TRBD2
size: -
J: TRBJ2-7
V: TRBV7-6
DNA: TGTGCCAGCAGCTTAGCCGGGGGGTACGGCTACGAGCAGTACTTC
CDR3: CASSLAGGYGYEQYF

length: 16
D: TRBD2
size: few
J: TRBJ2-5
V: TRBV6-6
DNA: TGTGCCAGCAGTTACGGACTAGCGGGGGTGCAAGAGACCCAGTACTTC
CDR3: CASSYGLAGVQETQYF

length: 17
D: TRBD1
size: -
J: TRBJ1-5
V: TRBV29-1
DNA: TGCAGCGTTGGACCTTCCGGACAGGGCGGTAGCAATCAGCCCCAGCATTTT
CDR3: CSVGPSGQGGSNQPQHF

length: 13
D: -
size: -
J: TRBJ1-1
V: TRBV6-6
DNA: TGTGCCAGCACCCCAACACGGAACACTGAAGCTTTCTTT
CDR3: CASTPTRNTEAFF

length: 14
D: -
size: few
J: TRBJ2-7
V: TRBV6-5
DNA: TGTGCCAGCAGCCCCGCCAGGGGGGCCTACGAGCAGTACTTC
CDR3: CASSPARGAYEQYF

length: 13
D: TRBD2
size: -
J: TRBJ2-5
V: TRBV2
DNA: TGTGCCACCCAGCGGGAGAGCCAAGAGACCCAGTACTTC
CDR3: CATQRESQETQYF

length: 15
D: TRBD2
size: -
J: TRBJ2-1
V: TRBV2
DNA: TGTGCCAGCACCCTCCGCGGGAGGTTCAAGAATGAGCAGTTCTTC
CDR3: CASTLRGRFKNEQFF

length: 15
D: -
size: few
J: TRBJ1-1
V: TRBV18
DNA: TGTGCCAGCTCACCATCGTACGGGATGAACACTGAAGCTTTCTTT
CDR3: CASSPSYGMNTEAFF

length: 16
D: TRBD1
size: -
J: TRBJ2-7
V: TRBV11-2
DNA: TGTGCCAGCAGCTTAAGGGTCGGGACAGTAGCCTACGAGCAGTACTTC
CDR3: CASSLRVGTVAYEQYF

length: 13
D: -
size: few
J: TRBJ2-5
V: TRBV11-2
DNA: TGTGCCAGCAGCTCCGGGAACCAAGAGACCCAGTACTTC
CDR3: CASSSGNQETQYF

length: 16
D: -
size: -
J: TRBJ2-7
V: TRBV9
DNA: TGTGCCAGCAGCGTGACCCCTAGCGCGCGCACCTACGAGCAGTACTTC
CDR3: CASSVTPSARTYEQYF

length: 12
D: TRBD1
size: few
J: TRBJ2-7
V: TRBV10-3
DNA: TGTGCCATCAGTATCGGACAGGGCGAGCAGTACTTC
CDR3: CAISIGQGEQYF

length: 15
D: -
size: few
J: TRBJ2-2
V: TRBV9
DNA: TGTGCCAGCAGCGCACAGGGCCCGAACACCGGGGAGCTGTTTTTT
CDR3: CASSAQGPNTGELFF

length: 15
D: -
size: few
J: TRBJ2-7
V: TRBV28
DNA: TGTGCCAGCAGTTTAAATCAGGGGACCTACCACGAGCAGTACTTC
CDR3: CASSLNQGTYHEQYF

length: 14
D: -
size: few
J: TRBJ2-1
V: TRBV5-1
DNA: TGCGCCAGCAGCTTGAGGCTAGCTGCCGATGAGCAGTTCTTC
CDR3: CASSLRLAADEQFF

length: 15
D: TRBD2
size: -
J: TRBJ2-7
V: TRBV2
DNA: TGTGCCAGCAGTGATAGGGTAGCGGGTAACTACGAGCAGTACTTC
CDR3: CASSDRVAGNYEQYF

length: 17
D: -
size: few
J: TRBJ1-1
V: TRBV5-1
DNA: TGCGCCAGCAGCTTGGCCTATACAGGGACGGTGAACACTGAAGCTTTCTTT
CDR3: CASSLAYTGTVNTEAFF

length: 14
D: -
size: few
J: TRBJ2-3
V: TRBV7-3
DNA: TGTGCCAGCAGTCCTGGACTGAGCACAGATACGCAGTATTTT
CDR3: CASSPGLSTDTQYF

length: 17
D: -
size: few
J: TRBJ2-1
V: TRBV28
DNA: TGTGCCAGCAGTCCCATCGGCAGAATTCCGCAAGCGTCTGAGCAGTTCTTC
CDR3: CASSPIGRIPQASEQFF

length: 13
D: -
size: -
J: TRBJ2-3
V: TRBV5-1
DNA: TGCGCCAGCAGCTTGGATTCCGCAGATACGCAGTATTTT
CDR3: CASSLDSADTQYF

length: 14
D: -
size: few
J: TRBJ2-7
V: TRBV27
DNA: TGTGCCAGCACCTCCCTGGGGAGTTTGGGCGAGCAGTACTTC
CDR3: CASTSLGSLGEQYF

length: 16
D: TRBD2
size: -
J: TRBJ2-1
V: TRBV7-2
DNA: TGTGCCAGCAGCTTTTCGCGACTAGCGGGAAAGGGTGAGCAGTTCTTC
CDR3: CASSFSRLAGKGEQFF

length: 15
D: TRBD1
size: -
J: TRBJ2-7
V: TRBV30
DNA: TGTGCCTGGAGTATGGGGACAGGGGGGAACTACGAGCAGTACTTC
CDR3: CAWSMGTGGNYEQYF

length: 16
D: TRBD1
size: few
J: TRBJ2-1
V: TRBV5-1
DNA: TGCGCCAGCAGCACAAACCGGGACAGGGGTTACAATGAGCAGTTCTTC
CDR3: CASSTNRDRGYNEQFF

length: 13
D: -
size: -
J: TRBJ2-1
V: TRBV7-2
DNA: TGTGCCAGCAGCCTAGGGGGGCTCGATGAGCAGTTCTTC
CDR3: CASSLGGLDEQFF

length: 14
D: -
size: -
J: TRBJ1-2
V: TRBV4-3
DNA: TGCGCCAGCAGCCAACAGGGTCATAACTATGGCTACACCTTC
CDR3: CASSQQGHNYGYTF

length: 15
D: TRBD1
size: -
J: TRBJ2-3
V: TRBV19
DNA: TGTGCCAGTAGTATGGAGGGACAGGGGCGAGATACGCAGTATTTT
CDR3: CASSMEGQGRDTQYF

length: 14
D: -
size: -
J: TRBJ2-2
V: TRBV7-3
DNA: TGTGCCAGCAGCTTCTTTCAGGGCCCCGGGGAGCTGTTTTTT
CDR3: CASSFFQGPGELFF

length: 14
D: TRBD1
size: -
J: TRBJ2-7
V: TRBV7-9
DNA: TGTGCCAGCAGCGATTTGACAGGGGCCTACGAGCAGTACTTC
CDR3: CASSDLTGAYEQYF

length: 15
D: TRBD1
size: -
J: TRBJ1-2
V: TRBV7-9
DNA: TGTGCCAGCAGCTGGAGAGGGACAGGCCAATATGGCTACACCTTC
CDR3: CASSWRGTGQYGYTF

length: 16
D: TRBD2
size: -
J: TRBJ2-1
V: TRBV7-2
DNA: TGTGCCAGCAGACTTACGGGTGTCGGGACTAATATCGAGCAGTTCTTC
CDR3: CASRLTGVGTNIEQFF

length: 14
D: -
size: few
J: TRBJ2-7
V: TRBV9
DNA: TGTGCCAGCAGCGTAGCGGAGGGGTTCTACGAGCAGTACTTC
CDR3: CASSVAEGFYEQYF

length: 14
D: TRBD1
size: -
J: TRBJ2-3
V: TRBV2
DNA: TGTGCCAGCAGCGCCGGACAGGCCACAGATACGCAGTATTTT
CDR3: CASSAGQATDTQYF

length: 17
D: TRBD2
size: -
J: TRBJ2-2
V: TRBV30
DNA: TGTGCCTGGGGGGGTAGCGGGAGGAGGGGCTACACCGGGGAGCTGTTTTTT
CDR3: CAWGGSGRRGYTGELFF

length: 16
D: TRBD2
size: -
J: TRBJ2-1
V: TRBV6-7
DNA: TGTGCCAGCAGGTCCCCTCTAGCGGGAGGGGACAATGAGCAGTTCTTC
CDR3: CASRSPLAGGDNEQFF

length: 17
D: TRBD2
size: -
J: TRBJ2-3
V: TRBV9
DNA: TGTGCCAGCAGCCCCTCGAGGGGAGGGCCCAACACAGATACGCAGTATTTT
CDR3: CASSPSRGGPNTDTQYF

length: 16
D: TRBD2
size: -
J: TRBJ2-5
V: TRBV7-2
DNA: TGTGCCAGCAGCTTAAAGGCGGGAGTAGGGCAAGAGACCCAGTACTTC
CDR3: CASSLKAGVGQETQYF

length: 15
D: -
size: few
J: TRBJ2-3
V: TRBV7-2
DNA: TGTGCCAGCAGCTTTGATCCAACTAGCACAGATACGCAGTATTTT
CDR3: CASSFDPTSTDTQYF

length: 18
D: -
size: few
J: TRBJ2-7
V: TRBV11-2
DNA: TGTGCCAGCAGCGTCCCAAAAACGAGACAGAGAAGCTCCTACGAGCAGTACTTC
CDR3: CASSVPKTRQRSSYEQYF

length: 15
D: TRBD2
size: -
J: TRBJ2-1
V: TRBV19
DNA: TGTGCCAGTACTCACGGGACGGGGGGGTACAATGAGCAGTTCTTC
CDR3: CASTHGTGGYNEQFF

length: 15
D: -
size: -
J: TRBJ2-3
V: TRBV18
DNA: TGTGCCAGCTCACCACCGGGGGCCTACACAGATACGCAGTATTTT
CDR3: CASSPPGAYTDTQYF

length: 14
D: TRBD2
size: -
J: TRBJ2-1
V: TRBV6-6
DNA: TGTGCCAGCAGTTACCAGCGGGACTACAATGAGCAGTTCTTC
CDR3: CASSYQRDYNEQFF

length: 11
D: -
size: -
J: TRBJ1-2
V: TRBV20-1
DNA: TGCAGTTTTACAGGCCCCTATGGCTACACCTTC
CDR3: CSFTGPYGYTF

length: 11
D: -
size: -
J: TRBJ1-2
V: TRBV30
DNA: TGTGCCTGGAGTCCAGGGCTTGGCTACACCTTC
CDR3: CAWSPGLGYTF

length: 15
D: TRBD2
size: few
J: TRBJ2-2
V: TRBV5-4
DNA: TGTGCCAGCAGCTTGGCCTCAGCGGGAGCCGGGGAGCTGTTTTTT
CDR3: CASSLASAGAGELFF

length: 16
D: TRBD2
size: few
J: TRBJ2-3
V: TRBV29-1
DNA: TGCAGCGTTGGTTGGTTGACTAGCGGGATGACAGATACGCAGTATTTT
CDR3: CSVGWLTSGMTDTQYF

length: 15
D: TRBD2
size: -
J: TRBJ2-1
V: TRBV30
DNA: TGTGCCTGGTCCTCCCTAGCGGGAGGCGGCAATGAGCAGTTCTTC
CDR3: CAWSSLAGGGNEQFF

length: 13
D: TRBD1
size: -
J: TRBJ2-1
V: TRBV2
DNA: TGTGCCAGCAGTGAAGGAAGACAGGGTTTGTGCATCTTC
CDR3: CASSEGRQGLCIF

length: 14
D: TRBD1
size: -
J: TRBJ2-7
V: TRBV7-9
DNA: TGTGCCAGCAGCGGCGACAGGGGTTTTGTAGAGCAGTACTTC
CDR3: CASSGDRGFVEQYF

length: 12
D: -
size: -
J: TRBJ2-5
V: TRBV11-2
DNA: TGTGCCAGCAGCTTAGCGGGGGAGACCCAGTACTTC
CDR3: CASSLAGETQYF

length: 11
D: -
size: -
J: TRBJ2-7
V: TRBV30
DNA: TGTGCCTGGAGTGTACAGGGCGAGCAGTACTTC
CDR3: CAWSVQGEQYF

length: 14
D: -
size: -
J: TRBJ2-6
V: TRBV30
DNA: TGTGCCTGGAGTCGGAGCTCTGGGGCCAACGTCCTGACTTTC
CDR3: CAWSRSSGANVLTF

length: 13
D: -
size: -
J: TRBJ1-2
V: TRBV6-5
DNA: TGTGCCAGCAGTTTTATGTCGGGCTATGGCTACACCTTC
CDR3: CASSFMSGYGYTF

length: 14
D: -
size: few
J: TRBJ2-1
V: TRBV7-3
DNA: TGTGCCAGCAGCTCGACTAGAGACTACAATGAGCAGTTCTTC
CDR3: CASSSTRDYNEQFF

length: 14
D: TRBD2
size: -
J: TRBJ2-7
V: TRBV29-1
DNA: TGCAGCGTTGTGGGAGGGGACGGCGCCTACGAGCAGTACTTC
CDR3: CSVVGGDGAYEQYF